This T cell receptor beta chain was sequenced during a study of tissue T cells after allogeneic stem cell transplantation. Study in general: Before transplant, recipient-origin PBMCs were collected in roughly 5 GVHD patients.

The germline gives CDR1 GTSNPN, CDR2 SVGIG (reference sequence). CDR3 length equals 13 residues. Trimming cost V 3 bases and J 5 bases; bases outside gene matches: 6. Survey-depth TCRbeta CDR3 sequencing reported V/J genes and productive frequencies. Clones were sequenced by immunoSEQ multiplex PCR, and TCRdb holds only the in-frame ones, with some missing. Found here are some 45,000 clones, about nine tenths of them singletons; the top ten hold roughly 3.8%. The TCR sequence derives from a woman aged 35-75 years who later had graft-versus-host disease after an allogeneic stem cell transplant. The source was blood, collected before transplantation. The chain is built from TRBV30 and TRBJ2-7; 8 nucleotides line up with TRBD1. CDR3 DNA: TGTGCCTGGAGCCAGGGGGCTCGGAACGAGCAGTACTTC. Translating gives CAWSQGARNEQYF.